This T cell receptor beta chain was recorded in a study of naive and memory T cell subsets. Germline CDR1 reads SEHNR; CDR2 reads FQNEAQ (reference sequence). There are 16 residues in the CDR3. Between the trimmed V and J ends, which lost 3 bases and 0 bases, there was a span of 13 bases. This clonotype has at least ten counts. Two oligonucleotides, mixed equimolar, formed the beta constant-region primer covering TRBC1 and TRBC2. From the UMI-ligation and nested PCR reads, TCRdb called clonotypes with MiXCR, one entry per CDR3 protein. The profile covers about 150,000 distinct CDR3 sequences, with approximately 17% appearing a single time and 0.14% taken by the ten largest.

This clonotype was sampled from a human donor in good health. The V gene is TRBV7-9, the J gene TRBJ2-3; tentatively, D is TRBD1 or TRBD2 (5 bases each). The sample taken for sequencing was naive CD4+ T cells from blood. The chain's CDR3 is CASSFSRWDSTDTQYF. The CDR3 bases are TGTGCCAGCAGCTTTTCTAGATGGGACAGCACAGATACGCAGTATTTT.